This record looks at one T cell receptor (beta chain) sequence and its context. Its antigen is undetermined. Per the germline V gene, CDR1 is KGHSH and CDR2 is LQKENI. CDR3 length: 14 residues. The V and J ends lost 0 bases and 4 bases respectively, with 7 bases between them. Resections took place in Japan or China from the mid-2010s to the late 2010s. Profiling relied on immunoSEQ multiplex PCR, and the TCRdb table lists in-frame clones only, not all of them. The sample consists of about 14,000 clones, more than 65% of them appearing once. The data were obtained in a study of immune evolution from preneoplasia to lung adenocarcinoma. Whole-study results and caveats: T cell clonality was higher in KRAS-mutant than EGFR-mutant or wild-type nodules. Later-stage lesions appeared to have more T cells, more diversity, less clonality.

The rearrangement uses TRBV18 and TRBJ2-1; D remains ambiguous. Sequenced sample: FFPE minimally invasive lung adenocarcinoma tissue. The receptor comes from a person between 55 and 80 years old with lung adenocarcinoma. CDR3 sequence (DNA): TGTGCCAGCTCACCACCGGCGGAATACAATGAGCAGTTCTTC. It encodes CASSPPAEYNEQFF.